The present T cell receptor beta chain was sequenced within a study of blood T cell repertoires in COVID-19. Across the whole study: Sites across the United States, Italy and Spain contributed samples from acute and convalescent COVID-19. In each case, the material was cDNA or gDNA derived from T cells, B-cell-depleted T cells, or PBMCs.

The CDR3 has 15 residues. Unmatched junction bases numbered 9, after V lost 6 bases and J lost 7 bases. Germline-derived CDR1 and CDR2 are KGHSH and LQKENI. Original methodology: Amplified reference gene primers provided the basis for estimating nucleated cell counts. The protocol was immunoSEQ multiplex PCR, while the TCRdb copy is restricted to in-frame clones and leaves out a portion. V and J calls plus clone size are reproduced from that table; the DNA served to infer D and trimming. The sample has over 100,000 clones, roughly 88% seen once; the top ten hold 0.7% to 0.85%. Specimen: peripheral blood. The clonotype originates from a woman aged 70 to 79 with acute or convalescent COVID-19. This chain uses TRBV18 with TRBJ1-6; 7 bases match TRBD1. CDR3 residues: CASSPSGTENSPLHF. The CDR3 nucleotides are TGTGCCAGCTCCCCATCCGGGACAGAAAATTCACCCCTCCACTTT.